The clone carrying this T cell receptor (beta chain) was detected a few times. Original processing notes: By means of reference gene primer amplification, nucleated cell counts were estimated. Produced via immunoSEQ multiplex PCR; TCRdb's table is partial and in-frame only. The DNA gave D and trimming, while V, J and clone size come from that table. Altogether over 95,000 clones are present, roughly 80% being singletons, with the ten largest covering 1.5% to 1.7%. CDR1 is GTSNPN, CDR2 SVGIG, per germline (reference sequence). The germline V and J ends were trimmed by 4 bases and 0 bases, with 19 bases remaining between them. This CDR3 contains 17 residues. The record originates from a study of blood T cell repertoires in COVID-19. Study-wide context: Both acute and convalescent COVID-19 samples were obtained from the United States, Italy and Spain. The cDNA or gDNA used as material had been derived from T cells, B-cell-depleted T cells, or PBMCs.

This receptor was obtained from a man aged 50 or older with acute or convalescent COVID-19. The sequenced material came from peripheral blood. The rearrangement joins TRBV30 to TRBJ1-3; possible D gene TRBD1, 6 bases. The CDR3 is CAWTPGHTISSGNTIYF. CDR3 DNA: TGTGCCTGGACTCCGGGACACACTATTAGCTCTGGAAACACCATATATTTT.